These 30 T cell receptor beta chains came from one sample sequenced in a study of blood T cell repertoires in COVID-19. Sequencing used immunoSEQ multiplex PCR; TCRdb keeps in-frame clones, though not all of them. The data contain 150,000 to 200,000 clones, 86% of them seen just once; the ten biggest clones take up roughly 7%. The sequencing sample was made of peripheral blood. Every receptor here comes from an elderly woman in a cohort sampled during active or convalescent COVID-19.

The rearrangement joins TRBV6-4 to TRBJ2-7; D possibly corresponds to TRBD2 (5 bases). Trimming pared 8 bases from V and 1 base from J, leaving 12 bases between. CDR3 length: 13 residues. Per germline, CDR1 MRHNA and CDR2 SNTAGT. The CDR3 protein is CASPTSGSYEQYV. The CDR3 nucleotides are TGTGCCAGCCCCACGAGCGGTTCCTACGAGCAGTACGTC.

CDR3 nucleotides: TGTGCCAGCCTGGTGGACAGACTTAATCATTCACCCCTCCACTTT. Translated: CASLVDRLNHSPLHF. The rearrangement links TRBV2 to TRBJ1-6, with D tentatively TRBD1 (6 bases). CDR1 SNHLY and CDR2 FYNNEI come from the germline V gene. V was pared by 8 bases and J by 8 bases, with 19 bases between. The CDR3 spans 15 residues.

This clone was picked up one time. This CDR3 is CASSVGGIQETQYF. The DNA of the CDR3 is TGTGCCAGCAGCGTCGGCGGAATCCAAGAGACCCAGTACTTC. The V gene is TRBV9, the J gene TRBJ2-5, with D uncertain. V lost 2 bases and J lost 1, with 9 bases in between. Germline values: CDR1 SGDLS, CDR2 YYNGEE. The CDR3 covers 14 residues.

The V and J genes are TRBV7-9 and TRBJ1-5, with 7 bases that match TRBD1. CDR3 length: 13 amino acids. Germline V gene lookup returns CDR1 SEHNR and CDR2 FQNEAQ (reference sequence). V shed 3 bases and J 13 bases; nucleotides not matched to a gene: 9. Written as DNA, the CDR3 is TGTGCCAGCAGCTTTGACAGGGTCGGCCTACAGCATTTT. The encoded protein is CASSFDRVGLQHF.

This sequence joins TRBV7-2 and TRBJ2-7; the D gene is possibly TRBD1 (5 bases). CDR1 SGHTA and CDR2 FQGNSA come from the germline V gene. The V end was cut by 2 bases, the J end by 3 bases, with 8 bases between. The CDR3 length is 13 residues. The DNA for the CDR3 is TGTGCCAGCAGCTTAAACAGGTTCTACGAGCAGTACTTC. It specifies CASSLNRFYEQYF.

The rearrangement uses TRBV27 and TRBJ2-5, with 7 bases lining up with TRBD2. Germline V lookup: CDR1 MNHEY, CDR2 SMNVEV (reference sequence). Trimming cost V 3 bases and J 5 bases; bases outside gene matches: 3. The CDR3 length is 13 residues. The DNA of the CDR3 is TGTGCCAGCAGTTTTGGGGGAGGGGAGACCCAGTACTTC. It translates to CASSFGGGETQYF.

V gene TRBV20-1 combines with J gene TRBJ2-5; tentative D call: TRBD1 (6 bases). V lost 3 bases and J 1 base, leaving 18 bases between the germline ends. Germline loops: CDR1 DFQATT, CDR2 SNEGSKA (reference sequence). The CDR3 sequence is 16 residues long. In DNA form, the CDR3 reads TGCAGTGCTAGTCATCCTAGAGGGGGTTCCCAAGAGACCCAGTACTTC. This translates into CSASHPRGGSQETQYF.

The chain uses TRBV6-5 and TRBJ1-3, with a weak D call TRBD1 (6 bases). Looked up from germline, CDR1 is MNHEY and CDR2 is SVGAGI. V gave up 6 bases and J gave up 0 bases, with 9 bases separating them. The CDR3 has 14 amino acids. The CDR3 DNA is TGTGCCAGCAGACCCAGGGGCTCTGGAAACACCATATATTTT. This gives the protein CASRPRGSGNTIYF.

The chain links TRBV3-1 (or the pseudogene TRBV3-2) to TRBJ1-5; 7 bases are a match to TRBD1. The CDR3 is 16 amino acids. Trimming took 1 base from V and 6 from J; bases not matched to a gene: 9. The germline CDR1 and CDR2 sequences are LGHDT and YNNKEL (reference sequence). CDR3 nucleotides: TGTGCCAGCAGCCAAGCGGGGGTACAGGGGACTCAGCCCCAGCATTTT. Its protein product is CASSQAGVQGTQPQHF.

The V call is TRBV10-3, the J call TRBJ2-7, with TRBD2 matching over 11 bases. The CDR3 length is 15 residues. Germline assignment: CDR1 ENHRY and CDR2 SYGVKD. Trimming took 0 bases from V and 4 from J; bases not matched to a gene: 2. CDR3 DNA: TGTGCCATCAGTGAGTCTACTAGCGGGGGATACGAGCAGTACTTC. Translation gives CAISESTSGGYEQYF.

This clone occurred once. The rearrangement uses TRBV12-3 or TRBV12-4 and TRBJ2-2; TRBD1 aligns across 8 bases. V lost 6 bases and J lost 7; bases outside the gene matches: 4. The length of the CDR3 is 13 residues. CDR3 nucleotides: TGTGCCAGCAGGTGGACAGGGATCGGGGAGCTGTTTTTT. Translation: CASRWTGIGELFF.

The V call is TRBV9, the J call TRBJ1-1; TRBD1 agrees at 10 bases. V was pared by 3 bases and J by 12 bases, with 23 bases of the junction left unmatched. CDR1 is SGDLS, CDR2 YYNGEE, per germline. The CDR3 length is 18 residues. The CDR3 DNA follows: TGTGCCAGCAGCGGATCAGACAGGGGGCATCGTCACCAAAAAATGACTTTCTTT. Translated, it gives CASSGSDRGHRHQKMTFF.

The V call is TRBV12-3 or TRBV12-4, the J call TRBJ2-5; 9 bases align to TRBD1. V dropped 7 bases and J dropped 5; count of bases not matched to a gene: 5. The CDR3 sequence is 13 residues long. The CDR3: CASIKDRGETQYF. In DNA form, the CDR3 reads TGTGCCAGCATAAAGGACAGGGGTGAGACCCAGTACTTC.

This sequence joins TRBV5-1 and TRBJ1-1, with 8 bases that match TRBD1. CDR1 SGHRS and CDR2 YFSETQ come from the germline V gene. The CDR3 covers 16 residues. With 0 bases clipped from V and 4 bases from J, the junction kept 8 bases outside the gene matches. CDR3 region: CASSLVAGGTGTEAFF. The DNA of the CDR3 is TGCGCCAGCAGCTTGGTGGCAGGGGGCACGGGCACTGAAGCTTTCTTT.

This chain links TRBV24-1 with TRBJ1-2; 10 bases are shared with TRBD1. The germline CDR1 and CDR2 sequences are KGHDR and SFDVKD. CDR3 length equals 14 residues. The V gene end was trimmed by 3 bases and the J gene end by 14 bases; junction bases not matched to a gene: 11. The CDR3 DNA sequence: TGTGCCACCAGTGATCCAGGGACAGGGGACGTTATAACCTTC. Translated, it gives CATSDPGTGDVITF.

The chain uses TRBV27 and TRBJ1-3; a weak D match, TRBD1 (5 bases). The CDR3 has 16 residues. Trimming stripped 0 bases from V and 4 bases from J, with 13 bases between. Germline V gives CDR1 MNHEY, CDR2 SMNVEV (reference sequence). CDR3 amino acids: CASSLSPFGAGNTIYF. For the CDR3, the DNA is TGTGCCAGCAGTTTATCACCTTTTGGGGCCGGAAACACCATATATTTT.

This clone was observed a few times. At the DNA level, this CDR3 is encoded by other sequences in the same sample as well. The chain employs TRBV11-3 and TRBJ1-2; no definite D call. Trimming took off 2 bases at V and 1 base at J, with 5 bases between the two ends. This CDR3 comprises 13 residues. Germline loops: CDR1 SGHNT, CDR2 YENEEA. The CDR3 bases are TGTGCCAGCAGCTTAACAGATAACTATGGCTACACCTTC. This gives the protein CASSLTDNYGYTF.

CDR3 residues: CASSLGQGPLNTEAFF. The CDR3 DNA reads as TGTGCCAGCAGCTTGGGGCAGGGGCCCTTGAACACTGAAGCTTTCTTT. The chain combines TRBV5-4 with TRBJ1-1; TRBD1 might be the D (6 bases). The ends were cut back, 0 bases at V and 0 bases at J, with 12 bases in the middle. The CDR3 sequence is 16 residues long. The germline V gene encodes CDR1 SGHNT and CDR2 YYREEE (reference sequence).

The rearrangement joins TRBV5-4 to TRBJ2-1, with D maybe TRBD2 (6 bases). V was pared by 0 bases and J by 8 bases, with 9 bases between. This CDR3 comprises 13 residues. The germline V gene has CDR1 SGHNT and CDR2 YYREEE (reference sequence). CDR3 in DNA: TGTGCCAGCAGCTTGGCCGGGGGTCATGAGCAGTTCTTC. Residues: CASSLAGGHEQFF.

The CDR3 reads CASSMARIDSNQPQHF. The CDR3 DNA sequence: TGTGCCAGTAGTATGGCGCGGATTGATAGCAATCAGCCCCAGCATTTT. This chain connects TRBV19 to TRBJ1-5; D is unresolved. The CDR3 extends over 16 amino acids. CDR1 is LNHDA, CDR2 SQIVND, per germline (reference sequence). V was pared by 3 bases and J by 0 bases, with 12 bases between. Drawing the rest from reference TRBV19 and TRBJ1-5, the complete variable domain is DGGITQSPKYLFRKEGQNVTLSCEQNLNHDAMYWYRQDPGQGLRLIYYSQIVNDFQKGDIAEGYSVSREKKESFPLTVTSAQKNPTAFYLCASSMARIDSNQPQHFGDGTRLSIL.

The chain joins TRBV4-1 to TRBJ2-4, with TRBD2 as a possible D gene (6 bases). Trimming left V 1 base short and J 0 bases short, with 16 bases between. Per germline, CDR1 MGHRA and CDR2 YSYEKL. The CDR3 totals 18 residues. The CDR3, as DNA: TGCGCCAGCAGCCAAGGGGCTCCGGGGGACCTAGCCAAAAACATTCAGTACTTC. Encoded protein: CASSQGAPGDLAKNIQYF.

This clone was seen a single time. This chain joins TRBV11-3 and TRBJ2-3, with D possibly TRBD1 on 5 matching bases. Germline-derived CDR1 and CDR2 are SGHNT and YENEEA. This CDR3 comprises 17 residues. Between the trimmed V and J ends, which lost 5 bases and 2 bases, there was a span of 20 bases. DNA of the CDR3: TGTGCCAGCAGCCCCCAGTGGGGCAGCACCTACACAGATACGCAGTATTTT. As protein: CASSPQWGSTYTDTQYF.

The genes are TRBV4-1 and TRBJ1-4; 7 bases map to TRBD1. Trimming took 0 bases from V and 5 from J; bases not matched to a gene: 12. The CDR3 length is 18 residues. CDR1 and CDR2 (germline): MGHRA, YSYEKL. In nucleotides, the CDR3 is TGCGCCAGCAGCCAAGATAGGGACAGCGCAGCAATAAATGAAAAACTGTTTTTT. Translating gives CASSQDRDSAAINEKLFF.

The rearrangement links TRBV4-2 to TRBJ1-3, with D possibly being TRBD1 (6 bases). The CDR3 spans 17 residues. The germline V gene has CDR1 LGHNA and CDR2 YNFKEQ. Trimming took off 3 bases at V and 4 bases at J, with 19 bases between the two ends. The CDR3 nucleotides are TGTGCCAGCAGCCAGGGGGGCCTGCGGGGGTTAGGAAACACCATATATTTT. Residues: CASSQGGLRGLGNTIYF.

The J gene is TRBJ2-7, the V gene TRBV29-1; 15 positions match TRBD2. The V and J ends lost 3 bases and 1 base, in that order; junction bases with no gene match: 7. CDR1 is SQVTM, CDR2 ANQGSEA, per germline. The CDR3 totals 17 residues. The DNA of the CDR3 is TGCAGCGTTGACGGGGGACTAGCGGGGGGCGCATCCTACGAGCAGTACTTC. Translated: CSVDGGLAGGASYEQYF.

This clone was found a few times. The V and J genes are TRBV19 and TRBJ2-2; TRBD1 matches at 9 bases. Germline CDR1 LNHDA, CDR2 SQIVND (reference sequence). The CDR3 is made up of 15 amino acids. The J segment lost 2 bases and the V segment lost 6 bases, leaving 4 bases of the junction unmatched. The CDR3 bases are TGTGCCAGTAGGCGGACAGGGGCTAACACCGGGGAGCTGTTTTTT. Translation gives CASRRTGANTGELFF.

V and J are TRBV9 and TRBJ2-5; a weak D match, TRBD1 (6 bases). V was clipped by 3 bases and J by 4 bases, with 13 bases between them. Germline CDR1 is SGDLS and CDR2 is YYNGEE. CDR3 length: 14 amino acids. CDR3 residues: CASSGGGWRETQYF. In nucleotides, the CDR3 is TGTGCCAGCAGCGGAGGGGGTTGGCGAGAGACCCAGTACTTC.

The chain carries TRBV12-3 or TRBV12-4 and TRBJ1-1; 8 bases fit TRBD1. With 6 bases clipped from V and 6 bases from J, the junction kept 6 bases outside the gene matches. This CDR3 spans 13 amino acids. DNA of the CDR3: TGTGCCAGCAGACAAGGGACAGGACCTGAAGCTTTCTTT. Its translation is CASRQGTGPEAFF.

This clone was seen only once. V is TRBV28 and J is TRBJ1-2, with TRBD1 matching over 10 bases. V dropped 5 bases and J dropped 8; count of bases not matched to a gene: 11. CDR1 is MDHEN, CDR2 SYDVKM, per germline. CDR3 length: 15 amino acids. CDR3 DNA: TGTGCCAGCAGTCCCACCGGGACAGGGGTTCGGGGCTACACCTTC. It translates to CASSPTGTGVRGYTF.

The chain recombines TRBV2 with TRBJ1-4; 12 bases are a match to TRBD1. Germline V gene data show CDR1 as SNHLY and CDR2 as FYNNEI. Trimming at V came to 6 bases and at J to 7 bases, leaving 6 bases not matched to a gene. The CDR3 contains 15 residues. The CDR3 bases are TGTGCCAGCAGCCTGGGACAGGGGGCTGGTGAAAAACTGTTTTTT. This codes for CASSLGQGAGEKLFF.